This T cell receptor beta chain was recovered during a study of T cells in severe cutaneous drug reactions. Study-level points and caveats: In carbamazepine-induced Stevens-Johnson syndrome or toxic epidermal necrolysis, TRBV12-4 averaged around 30% in blister cells and roughly 5% in PBMC.

TCR subtype-specific primers in iRepertoire multiplex PCR prepared libraries for bulk and single-cell sequencing. For each CDR3 protein, TCRdb gives one entry from its re-call of the multiplex PCR reads, without DNA. The data show just over 20,000 distinct CDR3 sequences, and the top ten clones hold around 7%. Concerning this clonotype: The antigen is unknown.

Germline CDR1 MNHEY, CDR2 SMNVEV (reference sequence). The CDR3 length is 17 residues. The donors had carbamazepine-induced Stevens-Johnson syndrome or toxic epidermal necrolysis. The sequence was obtained from a human donor with toxic epidermal necrolysis, a severe cutaneous drug reaction. What was sequenced was PBMCs. This chain connects TRBV27 to TRBJ2-3; without DNA, the TCRdb call of TRBD2 cannot be checked. CDR3: CASSLTGLAPRTDTQYF.